This entry lists 2 T cell receptor beta chains sequenced from one sample in a study of cytotoxic CD8 clonotypes in ibrutinib-treated CLL. Generated by immunoSEQ multiplex PCR, the TCRdb table keeps only in-frame clones and is missing some. Of about 130,000 clones listed, about 79% are singletons. The sequences come from PBMCs, collected after 12 months of ibrutinib treatment. The receptors here all came from a human donor with chronic lymphocytic leukemia.

DNA of the CDR3: TGTGCCAGCAGCTTATTAGCAGGTGAGCAGTTCTTC. It is translated as CASSLLAGEQFF. The chain carries TRBV7-2 and TRBJ2-1; no firm D call. Looked up from germline, CDR1 is SGHTA and CDR2 is FQGNSA. The CDR3 covers 12 residues. Trimming shortened V by 2 bases and J by 9 bases, and 8 bases separated the two germline ends. The full variable domain, with the rest looked up from reference TRBV7-2 and TRBJ2-1, is GAGVSQSPSNKVTEKGKDVELRCDPISGHTALYWYRQSLGQGLEFLIYFQGNSAPDKSGLPSDRFSAERTGGSVSTLTIQRTQQEDSAVYLCASSLLAGEQFFGPGTRLTVL.

The V gene is TRBV28, the J gene TRBJ1-1; 7 positions agree with TRBD1. The CDR3 length is 16 residues. Germline V gene lookup returns CDR1 MDHEN and CDR2 SYDVKM. V gave up 3 bases and J gave up 1 base; unmatched junction bases: 8. The CDR3 is CASSLRGQYQNTEAFF. For the CDR3, the DNA is TGTGCCAGCAGTTTGAGGGGACAGTATCAGAACACTGAAGCTTTCTTT. Complete variable domain (other parts from reference TRBV28 and TRBJ1-1): DVKVTQSSRYLVKRTGEKVFLECVQDMDHENMFWYRQDPGLGLRLIYFSYDVKMKEKGDIPEGYSVSREKKERFSLILESASTNQTSMYLCASSLRGQYQNTEAFFGQGTRLTVV.